What follows are 10 T cell receptor beta chains derived from one specimen sequenced in a study of PD-1 blockade in classical Hodgkin lymphoma. Stated time point: newly diagnosed, previously untreated cHL patient sample. Researchers pulled CD8+ T cells out of thawed PBMCs using magnetic negative selection. The assay was immunoSEQ multiplex PCR, and TCRdb's table has in-frame clones only and misses some. This table holds under 9,500 clones, around 92% found once. Sequences were obtained from CD8+ T cells from blood. Receptors were obtained from a human donor with classical Hodgkin lymphoma.

The chain uses TRBV15 and TRBJ2-7, with 8 bases lining up with TRBD2. Unmatched junction bases numbered 12, after V lost 0 bases and J lost 2 bases. The CDR3 runs to 18 residues. CDR1 is LNHNV and CDR2 is YYDKDF in the germline V gene (reference sequence). Here the CDR3 DNA reads TGTGCCACCAGCAGAGATAAGCAGCGGGGGCCTCCGCCCTACGAGCAGTACTTC. Translated, it gives CATSRDKQRGPPPYEQYF.

The chain combines TRBV7-9 with TRBJ2-7; 10 bases are shared with TRBD2. The CDR3 spans 13 residues. Germline CDR1 and CDR2: SEHNR and FQNEAQ (reference sequence). J was trimmed by 5 bases and V by 8 bases; bases with no gene match: 6. In DNA, the CDR3 is TGTGCCAGCGAGCTAGCGGGAGTACACGAGCAGTACTTC. Translating gives CASELAGVHEQYF.

The chain recombines TRBV11-2 with TRBJ2-3; no definite D call. Germline V CDR1 and CDR2: SGHAT, FQNNGV. Trimming stripped 3 bases from V and 0 bases from J, with 10 bases between. CDR3 size: 15 residues. The CDR3 sequence: CASSFRGSSTDTQYF. The DNA of the CDR3 is TGTGCCAGCAGCTTTAGAGGTAGTAGCACAGATACGCAGTATTTT.

Here the CDR3 reads CAWSLQSGGPYNEQFF. The CDR3 nucleotides are TGTGCCTGGAGTCTACAGAGCGGGGGCCCTTACAATGAGCAGTTCTTC. The chain joins TRBV30 to TRBJ2-1; 8 bases line up with TRBD2. CDR1 is GTSNPN and CDR2 is SVGIG in the germline V gene (reference sequence). After removal of 2 bases from V and 4 bases from J, the junction contained 10 bases not matched to a gene. The CDR3 has 16 amino acids. Filled out from reference TRBV30 and TRBJ2-1, the complete variable domain reads SQTIHQWPATLVQPVGSPLSLECTVEGTSNPNLYWYRQAAGRGLQLLFYSVGIGQISSEVPQNLSASRPQDRQFILSSKKLLLSDSGFYLCAWSLQSGGPYNEQFFGPGTRLTVL.

This clone has more than one count but fewer than ten. The chain recombines TRBV28 with TRBJ2-3; TRBD2 agrees at 9 bases. The germline V gene has CDR1 MDHEN and CDR2 SYDVKM. The CDR3 consists of 15 residues. V was clipped by 7 bases and J by 5 bases; unmatched bases: 10. CDR3 sequence: CASTGGRALGDTQYF. The CDR3 nucleotides read TGTGCCAGCACCGGCGGGAGGGCATTGGGAGATACGCAGTATTTT.

The CDR3 DNA reads TGTGCCAGCACCATCACGGAGGAGGACGGCTATGGCTACACCTTC. Translated: CASTITEEDGYGYTF. This sequence joins TRBV13 and TRBJ1-2; the D is unclear. This CDR3 region has 15 residues. Trimming pared 7 bases from V and 4 bases from J, leaving 19 bases between. Germline values: CDR1 PRHDT, CDR2 FYEKMQ (reference sequence).

The rearrangement links TRBV7-9 to TRBJ2-1, with 11 bases matching TRBD2. V was clipped by 5 bases and J by 8 bases; unmatched bases: 2. CDR1 and CDR2 from the germline V gene are SEHNR and FQNEAQ (reference sequence). The CDR3 consists of 13 residues. The CDR3: CASSQLAGDEQFF. The CDR3 nucleotides read TGTGCCAGCAGCCAACTAGCGGGAGATGAGCAGTTCTTC.

The rearrangement uses TRBV5-4 and TRBJ2-5; 11 nucleotides agree with TRBD1. Germline V lookup: CDR1 SGHNT, CDR2 YYREEE (reference sequence). This CDR3 region has 17 residues. After removal of 5 bases from V and 5 bases from J, the junction contained 14 bases not matched to a gene. This CDR3 is CASRPVGQGAGGETQYF. The CDR3 nucleotides read TGTGCCAGCAGGCCTGTAGGACAGGGGGCCGGGGGGGAGACCCAGTACTTC.

This clone was seen a single time. V gene TRBV4-1 combines with J gene TRBJ1-5; D gene uncertain. The CDR3 loop spans 14 amino acids. V lost 0 bases, J lost 4 bases, and 7 bases lay in between. Per the germline V gene, CDR1 is MGHRA and CDR2 is YSYEKL. In nucleotides, the CDR3 is TGCGCCAGCAGCCAAGACGTGTATAATCAGCCCCAGCATTTT. Translated: CASSQDVYNQPQHF.

This chain links TRBV2 with TRBJ2-3; TRBD2 aligns across 13 bases. From germline, CDR1 is SNHLY and CDR2 FYNNEI. The CDR3 has 14 residues. Trimming cost V 7 bases and J 6 bases; bases outside gene matches: 4. This chain's CDR3 is CASKWTSGSDTQYF. CDR3 nucleotides: TGTGCCAGCAAATGGACTAGCGGGAGTGATACGCAGTATTTT.